Described below is a single TCR beta chain sequence and its context. Which antigen it targets is not known. Nothing much larger sits one base from this clone, and base qualities are not available. The library was produced with the immunoSEQ multiplex PCR assay. TCRdb's version of the immuneACCESS table is confined to in-frame rearrangements and falls short of the full clone set. An unresolved V gene accounts for under half of the shortfall where checked; the remainder is of unknown origin. The sample records fewer than 65,000 clones, roughly nine tenths of which are singletons. The top ten hold roughly a tenth of the sample. The source of the sample is a study of T cell changes during pregnancy in multiple sclerosis (dated by TCRdb to between 2018 and 2020). Notes on the research overall: In women with multiple sclerosis, the researchers looked at how the T cell repertoire shifted as pregnancy progressed.

V is shortened by 4 bases, J by 6 bases, and the region joining them spans 13 bases. CDR1 and CDR2, per the germline V gene, are SGHTA and FQGTGA. Including the terminal cysteine and phenylalanine, the CDR3 comprises 14 residues. Only the CDR3 portion is preserved as DNA: 42 bases, with reading frame beginning at the first base. The input for sequencing was CD8+ T cells from peripheral blood mononuclear cells, taken after pregnancy. Recombination connected TRBV7-3 to TRBJ2-1; the D gene is perhaps TRBD2, on 5 matching bases. The TCR comes from a female donor with multiple sclerosis, enrolled in a pregnancy study. The CDR3 here reads CASSSLDSPNEQFF. The nucleotide sequence is given as TGTGCCAGCAGCTCTCTGGACTCGCCCAATGAGCAGTTCTTC.